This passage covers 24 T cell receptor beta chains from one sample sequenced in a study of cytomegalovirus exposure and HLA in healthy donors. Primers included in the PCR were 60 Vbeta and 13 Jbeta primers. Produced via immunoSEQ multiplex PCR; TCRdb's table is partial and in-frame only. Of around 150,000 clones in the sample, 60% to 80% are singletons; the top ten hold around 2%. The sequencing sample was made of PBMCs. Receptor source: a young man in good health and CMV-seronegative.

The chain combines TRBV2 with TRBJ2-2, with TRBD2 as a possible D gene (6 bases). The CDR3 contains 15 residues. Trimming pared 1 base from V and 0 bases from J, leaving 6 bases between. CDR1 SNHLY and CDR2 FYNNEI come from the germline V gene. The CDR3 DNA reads TGTGCCAGCAGTGAAGGGGAGGCGAACACCGGGGAGCTGTTTTTT. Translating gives CASSEGEANTGELFF.

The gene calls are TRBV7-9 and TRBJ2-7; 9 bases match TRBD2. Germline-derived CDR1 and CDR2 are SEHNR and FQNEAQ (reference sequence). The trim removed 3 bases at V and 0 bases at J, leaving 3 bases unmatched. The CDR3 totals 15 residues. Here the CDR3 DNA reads TGTGCCAGCAGCTTTCTAGCGGGACCCTCCTACGAGCAGTACTTC. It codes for CASSFLAGPSYEQYF.

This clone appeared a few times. The CDR3 region has the DNA TGCGCCAGCAGGCCCGGGACAGGATTAGATGGGGGCTACACCTTC. Protein sequence: CASRPGTGLDGGYTF. The chain recombines TRBV5-1 with TRBJ1-2, with TRBD1 identical over 8 bases. This CDR3 region has 15 residues. V dropped 5 bases and J dropped 8; count of bases not matched to a gene: 14. CDR1 is SGHRS and CDR2 is YFSETQ in the germline V gene.

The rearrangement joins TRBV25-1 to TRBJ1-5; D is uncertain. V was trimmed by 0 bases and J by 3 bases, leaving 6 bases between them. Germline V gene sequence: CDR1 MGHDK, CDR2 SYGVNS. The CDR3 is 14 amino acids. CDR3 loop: CASSEYPINQPQHF. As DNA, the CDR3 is TGTGCCAGCAGTGAATATCCAATCAATCAGCCCCAGCATTTT. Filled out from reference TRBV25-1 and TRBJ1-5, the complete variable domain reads EADIYQTPRYLVIGTGKKITLECSQTMGHDKMYWYQQDPGMELHLIHYSYGVNSTEKGDLSSESTVSRIRTEHFPLTLESARPSHTSQYLCASSEYPINQPQHFGDGTRLSIL.

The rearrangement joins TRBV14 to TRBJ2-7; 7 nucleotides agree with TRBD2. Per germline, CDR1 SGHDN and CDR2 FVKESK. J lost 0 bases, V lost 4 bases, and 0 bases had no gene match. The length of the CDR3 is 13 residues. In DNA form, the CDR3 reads TGTGCCAGCAGCCCTAGCGGCTCCTACGAGCAGTACTTC. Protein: CASSPSGSYEQYF.

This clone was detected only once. This CDR3 reads CASSGGQYQPQHF. CDR3 coding DNA: TGTGCCAGCAGTGGGGGACAGTACCAGCCCCAGCATTTT. This chain joins TRBV27 and TRBJ1-5; 7 nucleotides agree with TRBD1. The CDR3 length is 13 residues. Germline V gives CDR1 MNHEY, CDR2 SMNVEV (reference sequence). The junction had 5 bases not matched to a gene; V was cut back by 5 bases and J by 7 bases.

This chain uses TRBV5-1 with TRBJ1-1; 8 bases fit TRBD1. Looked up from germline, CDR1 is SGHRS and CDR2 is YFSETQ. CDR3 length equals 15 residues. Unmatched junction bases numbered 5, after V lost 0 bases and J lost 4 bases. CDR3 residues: CASSLGPGTGTEAFF. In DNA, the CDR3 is TGCGCCAGCAGCTTGGGACCAGGGACAGGCACTGAAGCTTTCTTT.

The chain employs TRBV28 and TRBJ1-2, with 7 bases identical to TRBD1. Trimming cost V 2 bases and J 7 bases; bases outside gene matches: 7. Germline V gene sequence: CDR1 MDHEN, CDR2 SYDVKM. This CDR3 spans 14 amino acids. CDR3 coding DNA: TGTGCCAGCAGTTTAACACAGACAGGGAGTGGCTACACCTTC. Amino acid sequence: CASSLTQTGSGYTF.

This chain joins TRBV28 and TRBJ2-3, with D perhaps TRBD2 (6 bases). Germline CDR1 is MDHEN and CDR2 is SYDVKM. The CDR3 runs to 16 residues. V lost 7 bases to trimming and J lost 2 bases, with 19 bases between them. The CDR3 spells CASTPLKAGTTDTQYF. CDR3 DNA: TGTGCCAGCACCCCCCTTAAGGCGGGAACCACAGATACGCAGTATTTT.

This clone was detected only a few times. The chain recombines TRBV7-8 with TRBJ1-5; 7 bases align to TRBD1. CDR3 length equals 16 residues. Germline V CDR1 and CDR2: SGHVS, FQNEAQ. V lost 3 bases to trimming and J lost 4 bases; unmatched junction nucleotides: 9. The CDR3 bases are TGTGCCAGCAGCTTGCTGCCGGGACAGCCGAATCAGCCCCAGCATTTT. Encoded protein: CASSLLPGQPNQPQHF.

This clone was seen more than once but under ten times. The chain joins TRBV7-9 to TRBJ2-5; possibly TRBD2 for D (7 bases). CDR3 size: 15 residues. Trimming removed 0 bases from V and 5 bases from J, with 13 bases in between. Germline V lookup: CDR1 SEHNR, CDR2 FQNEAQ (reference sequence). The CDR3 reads CASSLARGASETQYF. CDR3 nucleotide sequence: TGTGCCAGCAGCTTAGCTCGGGGGGCGTCTGAGACCCAGTACTTC.

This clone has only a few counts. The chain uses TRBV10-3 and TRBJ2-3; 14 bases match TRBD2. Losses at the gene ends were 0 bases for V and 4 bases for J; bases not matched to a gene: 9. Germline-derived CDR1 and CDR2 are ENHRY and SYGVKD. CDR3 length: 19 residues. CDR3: CAISESPGLAGVSPDTQYF. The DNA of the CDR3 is TGTGCCATCAGTGAGTCACCGGGACTAGCGGGAGTCTCACCAGATACGCAGTATTTT.

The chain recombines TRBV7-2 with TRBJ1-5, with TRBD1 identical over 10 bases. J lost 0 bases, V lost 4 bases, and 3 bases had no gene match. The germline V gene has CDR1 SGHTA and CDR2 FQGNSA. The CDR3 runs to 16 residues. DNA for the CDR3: TGTGCCAGCAGCTGGGGGACAGGGGTTAGCAATCAGCCCCAGCATTTT. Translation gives CASSWGTGVSNQPQHF.

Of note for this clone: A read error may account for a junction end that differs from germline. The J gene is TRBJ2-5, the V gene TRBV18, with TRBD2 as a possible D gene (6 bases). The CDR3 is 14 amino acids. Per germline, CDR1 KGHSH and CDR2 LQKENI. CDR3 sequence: CASSPPGLQATQYF. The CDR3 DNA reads TGTGCCAGCTCACCGCCGGGACTCCAAGCGACCCAGTACTTC.

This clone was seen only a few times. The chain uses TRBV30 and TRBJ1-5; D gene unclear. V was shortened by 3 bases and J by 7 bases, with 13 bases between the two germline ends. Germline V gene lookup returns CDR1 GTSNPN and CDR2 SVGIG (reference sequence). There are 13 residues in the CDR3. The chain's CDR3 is CAWSVTEFQPQHF. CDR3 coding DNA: TGTGCCTGGAGCGTTACAGAATTCCAGCCCCAGCATTTT. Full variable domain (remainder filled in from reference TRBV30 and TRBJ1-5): SQTIHQWPATLVQPVGSPLSLECTVEGTSNPNLYWYRQAAGRGLQLLFYSVGIGQISSEVPQNLSASRPQDRQFILSSKKLLLSDSGFYLCAWSVTEFQPQHFGDGTRLSIL.

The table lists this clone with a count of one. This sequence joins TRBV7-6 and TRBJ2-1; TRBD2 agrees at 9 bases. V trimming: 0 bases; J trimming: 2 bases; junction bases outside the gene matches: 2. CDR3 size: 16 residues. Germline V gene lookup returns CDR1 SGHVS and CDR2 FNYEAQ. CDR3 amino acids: CASSLALAGTYNEQFF. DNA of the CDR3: TGTGCCAGCAGCTTAGCCCTAGCGGGGACCTACAATGAGCAGTTCTTC.

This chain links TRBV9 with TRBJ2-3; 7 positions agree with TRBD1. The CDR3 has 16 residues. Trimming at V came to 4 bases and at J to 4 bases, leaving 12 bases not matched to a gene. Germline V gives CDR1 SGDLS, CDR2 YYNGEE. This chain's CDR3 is CASSPRGGTTPDTQYF. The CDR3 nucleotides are TGTGCCAGCAGCCCGAGAGGGGGCACCACGCCAGATACGCAGTATTTT.

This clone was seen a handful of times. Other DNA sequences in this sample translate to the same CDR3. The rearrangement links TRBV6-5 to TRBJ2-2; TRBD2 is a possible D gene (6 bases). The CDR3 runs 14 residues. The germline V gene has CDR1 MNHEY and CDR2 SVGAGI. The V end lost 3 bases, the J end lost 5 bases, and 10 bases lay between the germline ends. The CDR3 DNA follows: TGTGCCAGCAGTTATGGGGCGGGGACCGGGGAGCTGTTTTTT. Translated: CASSYGAGTGELFF.

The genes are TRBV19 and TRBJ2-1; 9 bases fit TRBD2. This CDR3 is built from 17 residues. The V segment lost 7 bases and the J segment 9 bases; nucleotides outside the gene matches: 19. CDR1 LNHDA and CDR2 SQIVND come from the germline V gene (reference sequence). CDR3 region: CASTPWGGRAKGGEQFF. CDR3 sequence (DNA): TGTGCCAGTACCCCGTGGGGCGGGAGGGCCAAGGGGGGTGAGCAGTTCTTC.

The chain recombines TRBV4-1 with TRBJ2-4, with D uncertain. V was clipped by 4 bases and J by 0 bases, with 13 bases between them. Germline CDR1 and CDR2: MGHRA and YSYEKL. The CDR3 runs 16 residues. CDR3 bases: TGCGCCAGCAGCCCCGGTCCTCTTCTAGCCAAAAACATTCAGTACTTC. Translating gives CASSPGPLLAKNIQYF.

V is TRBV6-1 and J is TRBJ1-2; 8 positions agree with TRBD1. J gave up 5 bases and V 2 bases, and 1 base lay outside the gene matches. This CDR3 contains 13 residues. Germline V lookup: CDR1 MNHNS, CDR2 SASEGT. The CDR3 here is CASSEQGAYGYTF. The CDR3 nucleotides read TGTGCCAGCAGTGAACAGGGGGCTTATGGCTACACCTTC.

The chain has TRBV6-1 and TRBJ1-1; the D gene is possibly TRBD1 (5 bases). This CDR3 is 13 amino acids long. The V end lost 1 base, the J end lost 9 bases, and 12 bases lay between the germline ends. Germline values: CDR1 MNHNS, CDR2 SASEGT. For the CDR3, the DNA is TGTGCCAGCAGTGAAGTTTCGGGGGGACAAGCTTTCTTT. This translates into CASSEVSGGQAFF.

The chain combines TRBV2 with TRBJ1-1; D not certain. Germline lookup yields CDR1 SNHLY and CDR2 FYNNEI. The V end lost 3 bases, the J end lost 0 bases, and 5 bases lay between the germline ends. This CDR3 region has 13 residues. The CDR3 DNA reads TGTGCCAGCAGTGAGGAGTTGAACACTGAAGCTTTCTTT. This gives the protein CASSEELNTEAFF.

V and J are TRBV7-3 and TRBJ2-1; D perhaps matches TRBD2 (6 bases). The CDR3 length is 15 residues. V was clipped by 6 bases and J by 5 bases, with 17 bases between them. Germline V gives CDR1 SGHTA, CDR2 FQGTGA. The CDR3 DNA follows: TGTGCCAGCAGGTGGGGGGTCTATCGAAACAATGAGCAGTTCTTC. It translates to CASRWGVYRNNEQFF.